This TCR beta chain stems from a study of blood T cell repertoires in COVID-19. Study-wide background: COVID-19 samples, acute and convalescent, were from the United States, Italy and Spain. T cells, B-cell-depleted T cells, or PBMCs provided the cDNA or gDNA that served as material.

This CDR3 is built from 11 residues. With V trimmed by 6 bases and J by 12 bases, 4 bases remained unmatched. Original data processing: Amplification from reference gene primers served as the basis for estimated nucleated cell counts. Data came from immunoSEQ multiplex PCR; TCRdb stores just in-frame clones and leaves some out. That table supplies the V and J calls and clone size; D and trimming were determined from the DNA. Here the sample spans under 350,000 clones, roughly 89% being singletons. Material: peripheral blood. The J gene is TRBJ1-1, the V gene TRBV12-3 or TRBV12-4; 10 nucleotides line up with TRBD1. The sequence was obtained from a man between 35 and 55 years old with acute or convalescent COVID-19. The CDR3 nucleotides are TGTGCCAGCAGGGGGACAGGGGAACCTTTCTTT. Translation: CASRGTGEPFF.